Below, 24 T cell receptor beta chains from the same sample are listed, as sequenced in a study of low-dose radiotherapy and immunotherapy resistance in tumors. Noted time point: before trial treatment. TRAV and TRBV primers primed cDNA for both TCRalpha and TCRbeta. Both a constant-region primer and a V-primer adapter served to amplify TCRs across 15 to 20 PCR cycles. TCRdb re-analysed the reads in MiXCR, keeping a single row per CDR3 protein. The sample yields tens of thousands of distinct CDR3 sequences, 25% to 40% seen once. Sequenced here: PBMCs, sampled before treatment. The source is a male donor with gallbladder cancer.

This clonotype occurred many times. The genes are TRBV10-2 and TRBJ2-7, with D unclear. This CDR3 contains 11 residues. Trimming stripped 6 bases from V and 4 bases from J, with 7 bases between. Germline CDR1 is WSHSY and CDR2 is SAAADI. The chain's CDR3 is CASRLGYEQYF. Here the CDR3 DNA reads TGCGCCAGCAGGCTGGGGTACGAGCAGTACTTC.

This clonotype has just one count. The chain employs TRBV12-3 or TRBV12-4 and TRBJ2-7, with a tentative D call TRBD1 (6 bases). V was trimmed by 2 bases and J by 7 bases, leaving 18 bases between them. CDR3 size: 15 residues. CDR3 in amino acids: CASSLLGAGAEEQYF. CDR3 nucleotides: TGTGCCAGCAGTTTACTTGGGGCAGGGGCGGAAGAGCAGTACTTC.

In this sample, this clonotype turned up many times. Here the CDR3 reads CASSLAPGLTTNEKLFF. The CDR3 bases are TGCGCCAGCAGCTTGGCCCCCGGGCTGACAACTAATGAAAAACTGTTTTTT. This sequence joins TRBV5-1 and TRBJ1-4; D unresolved. The CDR3 runs 17 residues. CDR1 SGHRS and CDR2 YFSETQ come from the germline V gene. Trimming stripped 0 bases from V and 0 bases from J, with 12 bases between.

This clonotype was seen at least ten times. The V and J genes are TRBV5-6 and TRBJ2-7; tentative D call: TRBD2 (6 bases). Between the trimmed V and J ends, which lost 5 bases and 6 bases, there was a span of 21 bases. The V gene's germline CDR1 is SGHDT and CDR2 YYEEEE. CDR3 length equals 15 residues. CDR3 residues: CASSSTSTGPLEQYF. The CDR3 DNA is TGTGCCAGCAGTTCTACTAGCACCGGCCCTCTCGAGCAGTACTTC.

A note on this clonotype: A far larger clone is one nucleotide away, so this likely arose from a read error. The chain employs TRBV9 and TRBJ2-7, with 10 bases aligning to TRBD2. J lost 9 bases, V lost 4 bases, and 10 bases had no gene match. The CDR3 runs 14 residues. CDR1 and CDR2 (germline): SGDLS, YYNGEE. The CDR3 DNA is TGTGCCAGCAGCCGACTAGCGGGTCCCGGCGGGCAGTACTTC. Protein sequence: CASSRLAGPGGQYF.

Concerning this clonotype: A far larger clone is a single base away, which makes a read error likely. The V and J genes are TRBV13 and TRBJ2-5; possible D gene TRBD1, 6 bases. This CDR3 has 15 amino acids. Germline CDR1 is PRHDT and CDR2 is FYEKMQ (reference sequence). V lost 6 bases and J 1 base, leaving 15 bases between the germline ends. The CDR3 sequence is CASSGTDSLQETQYF. DNA for the CDR3: TGTGCCAGCAGTGGCACGGACAGCCTCCAAGAGACCCAGTACTTC.

The rearrangement uses TRBV4-1 and TRBJ1-6; possible D gene TRBD1, 5 bases. V was trimmed by 0 bases and J by 4 bases, leaving 7 bases between them. The CDR3 is made up of 15 amino acids. Germline lookup yields CDR1 MGHRA and CDR2 YSYEKL. CDR3 amino acids: CASSQDQGYNSPLHF. The DNA of the CDR3 is TGCGCCAGCAGCCAAGATCAGGGATATAATTCACCCCTCCACTTT.

Of note for this clonotype: A read error is the likely source, as a far larger clone sits one nucleotide away. V usage is TRBV5-8 and J usage is TRBJ1-1; D is ambiguous. Germline V gene lookup returns CDR1 SGHTS and CDR2 YDEGEE. This CDR3 contains 14 residues. The chain's CDR3 is CASSLVQENTGAFF. CDR3 DNA sequence: TGTGCCAGCAGCTTGGTTCAGGAGAACACTGGAGCTTTCTTT.

This clonotype was seen many times. This rearrangement joins TRBV29-1 to TRBJ2-5, with D uncertain. This CDR3 contains 11 residues. The V end was cut by 4 bases, the J end by 5 bases, with 8 bases between. Looked up from germline, CDR1 is SQVTM and CDR2 is ANQGSEA. CDR3 loop: CSVGFVETQYF. DNA for the CDR3: TGCAGCGTTGGGTTCGTGGAGACCCAGTACTTC.

This clonotype was seen ten or more times. The chain combines TRBV6-2 or TRBV6-3 with TRBJ1-1; D call uncertain. Per the germline V gene, CDR1 is MNHEY and CDR2 is SVGEGT. V was cut by 10 bases and J by 0 bases, with 12 bases left in between. The CDR3 extends over 13 amino acids. The CDR3 DNA follows: TGTGCCACCAAAAGTAACATGAACACTGAAGCTTTCTTT. Protein sequence: CATKSNMNTEAFF.

In the case of this clonotype: The limits of the CDR3 on the DNA are not certain, so only TCRdb's listed CDR3 is given. The chain combines TRBV9 with TRBJ1-4; TRBD1 is the table's D call, not checked against the DNA. The V gene's germline CDR1 is SGDLS and CDR2 YYNGEE. A total of 17 residues make up the CDR3, ends included. The chain's CDR3 is CASSVAQGWNEKLFFFF.

This clonotype was seen repeatedly, ten times or more. V gene TRBV6-4 combines with J gene TRBJ2-3; the D call may be TRBD1 or TRBD2 (7 bases each). This CDR3 region has 17 residues. Germline V CDR1 and CDR2: MRHNA, SNTAGT. The V end was cut by 0 bases, the J end by 5 bases, with 18 bases between. CDR3 sequence: CASSDSPRGGERDTQYF. The CDR3 DNA follows: TGTGCCAGCAGTGACTCCCCCAGGGGGGGGGAAAGAGATACGCAGTATTTT.

With regard to this clonotype: This likely traces to a read error, being one base from a far larger clone. CDR3 DNA sequence: TGTGCCAGCAGTGGGACCACGGGGGTCTCCTACAATGAGCAGTACTTC. Its protein product is CASSGTTGVSYNEQYF. The V call is TRBV28, the J call TRBJ2-7; D perhaps matches TRBD2 (6 bases). The CDR3 is 16 amino acids. Trimming shortened V by 5 bases and J by 7 bases, and 24 bases separated the two germline ends. Germline loops: CDR1 MDHEN, CDR2 SYDVKM.

As for this clonotype: One junction end disagrees with the germline gene, perhaps due to a read error. CDR3 nucleotides: TGTGCCTGCAGGACCGGGACAGGGATAAGCAATGAGCAGTTCTTC. Translation: CACRTGTGISNEQFF. This chain uses TRBV27 with TRBJ2-1; 9 bases agree with TRBD1. The CDR3 has 15 residues. CDR1 is MNHEY, CDR2 SMNVEV, per germline (reference sequence).

The chain recombines TRBV7-9 with TRBJ2-5, with TRBD2 identical over 8 bases. The germline gives CDR1 SEHNR, CDR2 FQNEAQ (reference sequence). V shed 3 bases, J shed 2 bases, and the junction held 5 bases outside the gene matches. The CDR3 extends over 15 amino acids. CDR3 DNA sequence: TGTGCCAGCAGCTTCTGGCGGGAGGCGCAAGAGACCCAGTACTTC. Translated, it gives CASSFWREAQETQYF.

With respect to this clonotype: A read error is the likely source, as a far larger clone sits one nucleotide away. The chain is built from TRBV6-1 and TRBJ2-7; tentatively, D is TRBD1 or TRBD2 (5 bases each). CDR1 and CDR2 from the germline V gene are MNHNS and SASEGT. This CDR3 comprises 15 residues. The V end was cut by 5 bases, the J end by 8 bases, with 22 bases between. The CDR3 reads CASSLSRDGTPKQYF. CDR3 DNA sequence: TGTGCCAGCAGTTTATCCCGGGACGGGACCCCTAAGCAGTACTTC.

This clonotype was recorded many times. The chain has TRBV21-1 and TRBJ2-2; TRBD1 was called by the table and not checked on the DNA. TRBV21-1 is a documented pseudogene. The CDR3 contains 15 residues. CDR3 sequence: CASSKSQGNTGELFF. The CDR3 nucleotides read TGTGCCAGCAGCAAAAGTCAGGGGAACACCGGGGAGCTGTTTTTT.

This clonotype was counted at least ten times. V usage is TRBV7-2 and J usage is TRBJ1-5; no definite D call. V gave up 1 base and J gave up 2 bases, with 9 bases separating them. The CDR3 is 15 residues long. Germline values: CDR1 SGHTA, CDR2 FQGNSA. This CDR3 reads CASSLVSNGNQPQHF. CDR3 sequence (DNA): TGTGCCAGCAGCTTAGTCTCTAATGGCAATCAGCCCCAGCATTTT.

This clonotype showed up many times. The rearrangement uses TRBV27 and TRBJ2-7, with TRBD1 as a possible D gene (6 bases). Germline CDR1 MNHEY, CDR2 SMNVEV (reference sequence). V shed 6 bases and J shed 2 bases, with 14 bases lying between them. This CDR3 is 14 amino acids long. The chain's CDR3 is CASRRTGSPYEQYF. In DNA, the CDR3 is TGTGCCAGCAGGAGAACAGGGTCTCCCTACGAGCAGTACTTC.

In its sample, this clonotype is medium-sized (0.01 to 0.1%). The chain is built from TRBV4-2 and TRBJ2-2; possible D gene TRBD1, 5 bases. V lost 1 base, J lost 7 bases, and 10 bases lay in between. CDR1 and CDR2 (germline): LGHNA, YNFKEQ. This CDR3 comprises 14 residues. The CDR3 here is CASSQVGRDGELFF. CDR3 in DNA: TGTGCCAGCAGCCAAGTGGGCAGGGACGGGGAGCTGTTTTTT.

The J gene is TRBJ1-2, the V gene TRBV2; 8 nucleotides line up with TRBD1. The germline V gene has CDR1 SNHLY and CDR2 FYNNEI. V was clipped by 7 bases and J by 4 bases; unmatched bases: 5. The CDR3 spans 13 residues. The CDR3 loop reads CASTPGQGYGYTF. CDR3 sequence (DNA): TGTGCCAGCACCCCAGGACAGGGCTATGGCTACACCTTC.

This clonotype was counted at least ten times. The chain joins TRBV15 to TRBJ2-5; D might be TRBD2 (5 bases). Trimming removed 3 bases from V and 4 bases from J, with 6 bases in between. The CDR3 totals 12 residues. CDR1 and CDR2 from the germline V gene are LNHNV and YYDKDF (reference sequence). CDR3 sequence: CATSSRGETQYF. For the CDR3, the DNA is TGTGCCACCAGCAGCCGGGGAGAGACCCAGTACTTC.

This clonotype was counted a few times. V is TRBV7-2 and J is TRBJ1-6; D might be TRBD1 (6 bases). This CDR3 contains 16 residues. Trimming removed 3 bases from V and 9 bases from J, with 18 bases in between. Germline CDR1 and CDR2: SGHTA and FQGNSA. This CDR3 is CASSLWGQGTGSPLHF. CDR3 sequence (DNA): TGTGCCAGCAGCTTGTGGGGGCAGGGGACGGGTTCACCCCTCCACTTT.

As to this clonotype: This could be a read error, since a much larger clone is one nucleotide away. The gene calls are TRBV3-1 and TRBJ2-1, with a tentative D call TRBD1 (5 bases). The CDR3 runs to 15 residues. V dropped 4 bases and J dropped 10 bases, with 20 bases sitting between them. Germline-derived CDR1 and CDR2 are LGHDT and YNNKEL (reference sequence). Written as DNA, the CDR3 is TGTGCCAGCAGCCTTCGGACACTCAACTCCTACGAGCAGTTCTTC. The encoded protein is CASSLRTLNSYEQFF.